Listed here are 26 T cell receptor beta chains from one sample, sequenced in a study of siplizumab effects on memory and regulatory T cells. Only in-frame clones appear in the TCRdb table, and some are missing; sequencing was by immunoSEQ multiplex PCR. The table lists 99,000 or so clones, 93% of them singletons. The sequenced sample consisted of CD4+ T cells sorted from blood. The source of these receptors is a human donor in good health.

This clone was seen a single time. Other DNA variants within this sample encode the same CDR3. The V and J genes are TRBV7-3 and TRBJ1-1, with TRBD1 as a possible D gene (5 bases). The CDR3 has 13 residues. Trimming removed 2 bases from V and 1 base from J, with 5 bases in between. Germline V gives CDR1 SGHTA, CDR2 FQGTGA. Written as DNA, the CDR3 is TGTGCCAGCAGCTTAGACAGGAACACTGAAGCTTTCTTT. Its protein product is CASSLDRNTEAFF.

There are a few counts of this clone. CDR3 in DNA: TGTGCCAGTAGTATAGGGACAGGGCCCTACGAGCAGTACTTC. It translates to CASSIGTGPYEQYF. The chain couples TRBV19 to TRBJ2-7; 8 bases align to TRBD1. CDR3 length: 14 amino acids. V was clipped by 1 base and J by 2 bases; unmatched bases: 1. Germline-derived CDR1 and CDR2 are LNHDA and SQIVND (reference sequence).

This chain uses TRBV7-2 with TRBJ1-1; tentatively, D is TRBD1 (5 bases). Germline CDR1 reads SGHTA; CDR2 reads FQGNSA. V was shortened by 0 bases and J by 6 bases, with 17 bases between the two germline ends. CDR3 length: 16 amino acids. The chain's CDR3 is CASSLAPREVSAEAFF. In DNA form, the CDR3 reads TGTGCCAGCAGCTTAGCCCCCAGGGAGGTATCCGCTGAAGCTTTCTTT. The complete variable domain, with remaining parts taken from reference TRBV7-2 and TRBJ1-1, reads GAGVSQSPSNKVTEKGKDVELRCDPISGHTALYWYRQSLGQGLEFLIYFQGNSAPDKSGLPSDRFSAERTGGSVSTLTIQRTQQEDSAVYLCASSLAPREVSAEAFFGQGTRLTVV.

The gene calls are TRBV18 and TRBJ2-1, with 10 bases lining up with TRBD1. This CDR3 has 15 residues. The germline V gene encodes CDR1 KGHSH and CDR2 LQKENI. The ends lost 3 bases at V and 6 bases at J; junction bases unmatched: 5. The CDR3 protein is CASSPGQGLFNEQFF. The DNA for the CDR3 is TGTGCCAGCTCACCGGGACAGGGGCTCTTCAATGAGCAGTTCTTC.

The J gene is TRBJ2-7, the V gene TRBV6-1; 9 nucleotides align to TRBD1. From germline, CDR1 is MNHNS and CDR2 SASEGT. With V trimmed by 6 bases and J by 5 bases, 11 bases remained unmatched. CDR3 length: 15 residues. CDR3 bases: TGTGCCAGCAGGGGGGGATCCGGGACAGGGAACGAGCAGTACTTC. Its protein product is CASRGGSGTGNEQYF.

This clone was recorded once. The chain joins TRBV7-9 to TRBJ2-3, with D perhaps given as TRBD1 or TRBD2 (5 bases each). Per the germline V gene, CDR1 is SEHNR and CDR2 is FQNEAQ (reference sequence). This CDR3 has 15 residues. Trimming took off 2 bases at V and 4 bases at J, with 13 bases between the two ends. The DNA of the CDR3 is TGTGCCAGCAGCTTATCGTTCGGGGCCCCAGATACGCAGTATTTT. Its translation: CASSLSFGAPDTQYF.

The V and J genes are TRBV7-2 and TRBJ2-1; D may be TRBD2 (5 bases). This CDR3 is built from 14 residues. V shed 7 bases and J shed 0 bases, with 10 bases lying between them. Germline assignment: CDR1 SGHTA and CDR2 FQGNSA. The CDR3 reads CASNGGSSYNEQFF. The CDR3 coding sequence is TGTGCCAGCAACGGAGGAAGCTCCTACAATGAGCAGTTCTTC.

This rearrangement joins TRBV7-2 to TRBJ1-5; 10 nucleotides line up with TRBD1. V was pared by 5 bases and J by 1 base, with 2 bases of the junction left unmatched. The germline V gene encodes CDR1 SGHTA and CDR2 FQGNSA. CDR3 length: 15 residues. DNA of the CDR3: TGTGCCAGCAGCCGGGACAGGGGAAGCAATCAGCCCCAGCATTTT. Its protein product is CASSRDRGSNQPQHF.

V is TRBV19 and J is TRBJ1-4; weak D call: TRBD1 (6 bases). Germline loops: CDR1 LNHDA, CDR2 SQIVND (reference sequence). V dropped 6 bases and J dropped 7 bases, with 18 bases sitting between them. The CDR3 runs 15 residues. CDR3 DNA sequence: TGTGCCAGTAGAAGGGGAGGGGGAGATCCTGAAAAACTGTTTTTT. It translates to CASRRGGGDPEKLFF.

This rearrangement joins TRBV7-3 to TRBJ2-3; unclear D gene. This CDR3 has 14 residues. Germline lookup yields CDR1 SGHTA and CDR2 FQGTGA. Trimming cost V 1 base and J 6 bases, with 11 bases left between them. This chain's CDR3 is CASSLRLAEDTQYF. In DNA, the CDR3 is TGTGCCAGCAGCTTAAGATTGGCGGAGGATACGCAGTATTTT.

The genes are TRBV2 and TRBJ2-3; the match to TRBD2 covers 10 bases. Germline values: CDR1 SNHLY, CDR2 FYNNEI. J was trimmed by 5 bases and V by 0 bases; bases with no gene match: 11. This CDR3 spans 18 amino acids. The CDR3 loop is CASSEALRRLAGEDTQYF. CDR3 DNA: TGTGCCAGCAGTGAAGCGCTTCGGAGGCTAGCGGGGGAAGATACGCAGTATTTT.

This chain connects TRBV11-2 to TRBJ2-2; unclear D gene. Germline V CDR1 and CDR2: SGHAT, FQNNGV. Trimming took 7 bases from V and 1 from J, leaving 10 bases between them. The CDR3 covers 14 residues. CDR3 sequence: CASTLNENTGELFF. CDR3 DNA sequence: TGTGCCAGCACCCTTAACGAGAACACCGGGGAGCTGTTTTTT. Full variable domain (missing parts from reference TRBV11-2 and TRBJ2-2): EAGVAQSPRYKIIEKRQSVAFWCNPISGHATLYWYQQILGQGPKLLIQFQNNGVVDDSQLPKDRFSAERLKGVDSTLKIQPAKLEDSAVYLCASTLNENTGELFFGEGSRLTVL.

This clone has a single count. The V gene is TRBV11-1, the J gene TRBJ1-1; no firm D call. CDR3 size: 12 residues. Germline loops: CDR1 SGHAT, CDR2 FQDESV (reference sequence). V lost 2 bases and J lost 4, with 5 bases in between. The CDR3 loop reads CASSLSGTEAFF. CDR3 DNA sequence: TGTGCCAGCAGCTTATCTGGCACTGAAGCTTTCTTT.

The genes are TRBV7-8 and TRBJ1-5; tentative D call: TRBD1 (5 bases). Germline V CDR1 and CDR2: SGHVS, FQNEAQ. V was trimmed by 5 bases and J by 0 bases, leaving 17 bases between them. The CDR3 runs 17 residues. CDR3 bases: TGTGCCAGCAGCGATCAAGCGGCAGGACATAGCAATCAGCCCCAGCATTTT. It translates to CASSDQAAGHSNQPQHF.

This sequence joins TRBV4-1 and TRBJ2-4; TRBD2 agrees at 12 bases. The trim removed 2 bases at V and 0 bases at J, leaving 8 bases unmatched. Germline loops: CDR1 MGHRA, CDR2 YSYEKL. The length of the CDR3 is 19 residues. The CDR3 DNA follows: TGCGCCAGCAGCCAATTTGCTAGCGGGGGGGGACTAGCCAAAAACATTCAGTACTTC. Translating it yields CASSQFASGGGLAKNIQYF.

The V and J genes are TRBV4-3 and TRBJ2-7; 9 bases are shared with TRBD2. Looked up from germline, CDR1 is LGHNA and CDR2 is YSLEER. J lost 0 bases, V lost 1 base, and 4 bases had no gene match. This CDR3 comprises 16 residues. CDR3 in amino acids: CASSQGREGLSYEQYF. The CDR3 DNA reads as TGCGCCAGCAGCCAAGGGCGGGAGGGCCTCTCCTACGAGCAGTACTTC.

In this sample, this clone turned up once. This chain uses TRBV7-9 with TRBJ2-1, with D uncertain. The CDR3 sequence is 14 residues long. CDR1 is SEHNR, CDR2 FQNEAQ, per germline (reference sequence). Trimming took 1 base from V and 2 from J, leaving 6 bases between them. DNA for the CDR3: TGTGCCAGCAGCTTAGTAGGCCCCTACAATGAGCAGTTCTTC. Translating it yields CASSLVGPYNEQFF.

The chain links TRBV6-1 to TRBJ1-5; no firm D call. Germline V CDR1 and CDR2: MNHNS, SASEGT. This CDR3 region has 11 residues. V dropped 4 bases and J dropped 4 bases, with 2 bases sitting between them. CDR3 residues: CASSGNQPQHF. The CDR3 DNA follows: TGTGCCAGCAGTGGAAATCAGCCCCAGCATTTT.

The CDR3 DNA sequence: TGCGCCAGCAGTTGGGGGGCCCAGTACAATGAGCAGTTCTTC. It codes for CASSWGAQYNEQFF. The chain employs TRBV5-1 and TRBJ2-1; D assignment may be TRBD1 or TRBD2 (6 bases each). V gave up 5 bases and J gave up 4 bases, with 13 bases separating them. The CDR3 consists of 14 residues. Germline lookup yields CDR1 SGHRS and CDR2 YFSETQ.

This chain joins TRBV7-8 and TRBJ2-7; 7 bases fit TRBD1. CDR1 and CDR2 (germline): SGHVS, FQNEAQ. The J segment lost 5 bases and the V segment lost 5 bases, leaving 9 bases of the junction unmatched. The CDR3 has 14 residues. The DNA of the CDR3 is TGTGCCAGCAGCCAAAGACAGGGAAGCGACGAGCAGTACTTC. Translated, it gives CASSQRQGSDEQYF.

As concerns this clone: The junction departs from the called germline gene at one end, perhaps through a read error. The CDR3 protein is CASGTGGDNSPPHF. The CDR3 region has the DNA TGCGCCAGCGGTACAGGGGGCGATAATTCACCCCCCCACTTT. The chain links TRBV5-1 to TRBJ1-6, with 9 positions matching TRBD1. The CDR3 contains 14 residues. From germline, CDR1 is SGHRS and CDR2 YFSETQ.

CDR3 loop: CASSYRGAGMETQYF. Here the CDR3 DNA reads TGTGCCAGCAGTTACCGGGGGGCCGGGATGGAGACCCAGTACTTC. The chain has TRBV6-6 and TRBJ2-5, with D possibly TRBD2 on 7 matching bases. The germline gives CDR1 MNHNY, CDR2 SVGAGI (reference sequence). V gave up 2 bases and J gave up 5 bases, with 15 bases separating them. The CDR3 sequence is 15 residues long.

The chain employs TRBV7-2 and TRBJ1-1; 8 bases map to TRBD1. Trimming cost V 4 bases and J 3 bases; bases outside gene matches: 7. In germline, CDR1 is SGHTA, CDR2 FQGNSA. This CDR3 spans 15 amino acids. The CDR3, as DNA: TGTGCCAGCAGCTGGACCGGGACAGGAGACACTGAAGCTTTCTTT. It specifies CASSWTGTGDTEAFF.

The rearrangement links TRBV11-1 to TRBJ2-2; a weak D match, TRBD1 (6 bases). Germline values: CDR1 SGHAT, CDR2 FQDESV (reference sequence). The CDR3 is made up of 16 amino acids. V shed 5 bases and J shed 8 bases, with 21 bases lying between them. The CDR3 DNA follows: TGTGCCAGCAGCCCATTCCCCTACAGGGATCCGGGGGAGCTGTTTTTT. This gives the protein CASSPFPYRDPGELFF.

The chain carries TRBV13 and TRBJ2-7, with no clear D. The CDR3 is 14 amino acids. Germline V gene sequence: CDR1 PRHDT, CDR2 FYEKMQ (reference sequence). V shed 5 bases and J shed 0 bases, with 11 bases lying between them. This chain's CDR3 is CASSPSPSSYEQYF. CDR3 DNA: TGTGCCAGCAGCCCCTCGCCAAGCTCCTACGAGCAGTACTTC.

The chain joins TRBV19 to TRBJ1-1; possibly TRBD1 for D (5 bases). The V gene's germline CDR1 is LNHDA and CDR2 SQIVND (reference sequence). CDR3 length equals 15 residues. V was clipped by 2 bases and J by 0 bases, with 10 bases between them. CDR3 coding DNA: TGTGCCAGTAGTATACAGGACATCATGAACACTGAAGCTTTCTTT. This translates into CASSIQDIMNTEAFF.